The 12 T cell receptor beta chains reported below all come from one sample, sequenced in a study of graft-versus-host responses after intestinal transplantation (dated by TCRdb to about 2021). Libraries were prepared through the immunoSEQ multiplex PCR assay. TCRdb obtained this table from immuneACCESS and retained in-frame rearrangements with V and J assigned. These tables miss some clones; where compared with another copy, unresolved V genes account for less than half of the shortfall, and the remainder is unexplained. For this sample the table gives tens of thousands of clones, of which 75% to 95% were detected only once. The ten most abundant clones make up 2% to 3% of the sample. The sequencing here drew on PBMCs, taken about 310 days after intestinal transplant. These receptor sequences come from a human patient who received an intestinal transplant, so some T cells may come from the graft donor.

This clone showed up just once. The CDR3 sequence: CASSSPLHF. The CDR3 DNA is TGTGCCAGCAGTTCACCCCTCCACTTT. The V gene is TRBV6-5, the J gene TRBJ1-6; no firm D call. The germline gives CDR1 MNHEY, CDR2 SVGAGI. Trimming removed 4 bases from V and 11 bases from J, with 0 bases in between. The CDR3 runs to 9 residues.

The gene calls are TRBV6-6 and TRBJ2-7; a weak D match, TRBD1 (6 bases). The V end was cut by 2 bases, the J end by 3 bases, with 8 bases between. The CDR3 extends over 13 amino acids. CDR1 and CDR2 from the germline V gene are MNHNY and SVGAGI (reference sequence). The chain's CDR3 is CASSYGRGYEQYF. The CDR3 nucleotides read TGTGCCAGCAGTTACGGCAGGGGCTACGAGCAGTACTTC.

The genes are TRBV5-6 and TRBJ2-3; TRBD1 aligns across 7 bases. Germline CDR1 reads SGHDT; CDR2 reads YYEEEE. The V gene end was trimmed by 5 bases and the J gene end by 6 bases; junction bases not matched to a gene: 9. The CDR3 totals 14 residues. CDR3 sequence reads: CASRPTGSLDTQYF. CDR3 DNA sequence: TGTGCCAGCAGACCGACAGGGTCCCTGGATACGCAGTATTTT.

V gene TRBV9 combines with J gene TRBJ2-7; no reliable D call. The CDR3 spans 14 residues. Germline lookup yields CDR1 SGDLS and CDR2 YYNGEE. Trimming took off 4 bases at V and 1 base at J, with 12 bases between the two ends. As DNA, the CDR3 is TGTGCCAGCAGCCGATGGGTCGAGTCCTACGAGCAGTACTTC. This sequence encodes CASSRWVESYEQYF. Full variable domain (outside the CDR3, taken from reference TRBV9 and TRBJ2-7): DSGVTQTPKHLITATGQRVTLRCSPRSGDLSVYWYQQSLDQGLQFLIQYYNGEERAKGNILERFSAQQFPDLHSELNLSSLELGDSALYFCASSRWVESYEQYFGPGTRLTVT.

The chain couples TRBV5-1 to TRBJ2-5; TRBD2 is a possible D gene (5 bases). CDR1 and CDR2 (germline): SGHRS, YFSETQ. This CDR3 spans 12 amino acids. Trimming took off 2 bases at V and 5 bases at J, with 7 bases between the two ends. CDR3 amino acids: CASSFGEETQYF. The CDR3 coding sequence is TGCGCCAGCAGCTTCGGGGAGGAGACCCAGTACTTC.

The chain couples TRBV6-5 to TRBJ2-7; perhaps D is TRBD1 or TRBD2 (5 bases each). V was trimmed by 6 bases and J by 0 bases, leaving 15 bases between them. The CDR3 runs 15 residues. Germline CDR1 MNHEY, CDR2 SVGAGI. CDR3 bases: TGTGCCAGCAGAGTTCCGGGACCCAGCTCCTACGAGCAGTACTTC. It yields the protein CASRVPGPSSYEQYF.

J is TRBJ1-1 and V is TRBV5-1; TRBD1 agrees at 8 bases. The germline V gene encodes CDR1 SGHRS and CDR2 YFSETQ. This CDR3 comprises 15 residues. V was clipped by 3 bases and J by 0 bases; unmatched bases: 4. The CDR3 DNA reads TGCGCCAGCAGCTCGGGACAGGTTATGAACACTGAAGCTTTCTTT. It codes for CASSSGQVMNTEAFF.

This chain joins TRBV6-1 and TRBJ1-2, with D possibly matching TRBD1 (6 bases). Trimming removed 11 bases at V and 1 base at J, with 17 bases between. The CDR3 consists of 14 residues. Germline V gives CDR1 MNHNS, CDR2 SASEGT. The CDR3 loop is CASSAGAGNYGYTF. CDR3 coding DNA: TGTGCCTCCTCCGCAGGGGCGGGTAACTATGGCTACACCTTC.

The rearrangement uses TRBV11-3 and TRBJ2-1; 7 positions match TRBD1. Germline lookup yields CDR1 SGHNT and CDR2 YENEEA. V was clipped by 5 bases and J by 7 bases; unmatched bases: 2. This CDR3 is built from 12 residues. CDR3 protein: CASSRQGNEQFF. CDR3 DNA: TGTGCCAGCAGCCGACAGGGAAATGAGCAGTTCTTC.

This clone has a single count. The V call is TRBV18, the J call TRBJ2-7, with TRBD2 identical over 13 bases. The V segment lost 6 bases and the J segment 7 bases; nucleotides outside the gene matches: 6. The CDR3 has 14 amino acids. CDR1 and CDR2 from the germline V gene are KGHSH and LQKENI. The CDR3 reads CASSPGLAGKEQYF. The CDR3 bases are TGTGCCAGCTCGCCGGGACTAGCGGGAAAGGAGCAGTACTTC.

The chain links TRBV5-1 to TRBJ2-5; 11 positions match TRBD1. The V gene's germline CDR1 is SGHRS and CDR2 YFSETQ. This CDR3 region has 14 residues. Trimming cost V 8 bases and J 5 bases; bases outside gene matches: 8. CDR3 coding DNA: TGCGCCAGTACAGGACAGGGGGCGCTTGAGACCCAGTACTTC. Its translation: CASTGQGALETQYF.

The J gene is TRBJ1-3, the V gene TRBV25-1; no clear D gene. Trimming took off 8 bases at V and 0 bases at J, with 11 bases between the two ends. The CDR3 loop spans 14 amino acids. Germline V gives CDR1 MGHDK, CDR2 SYGVNS. The DNA for the CDR3 is TGTGCCAGCTCCAGGACGGGCTCTGGAAACACCATATATTTT. Translating gives CASSRTGSGNTIYF.